This T cell receptor (beta chain) was found in a study of blood T cell repertoires in COVID-19. Profiled with immunoSEQ multiplex PCR; TCRdb holds only in-frame clones, not every one. This sample yields tens of thousands of clones, of which approximately 86% are seen a single time; more than 10% belongs to the top ten. Trimming cost V 4 bases and J 5 bases; bases outside gene matches: 4. The CDR3 contains 13 residues. Germline CDR1 reads SGHAT; CDR2 reads FQNNGV. Sample: peripheral blood. The TCR comes from a human donor in a cohort sampled during active COVID-19. The donor label of this sample is uncertain. This chain links TRBV11-2 with TRBJ2-7; TRBD1 aligns across 8 bases. CDR3 amino acids: CASSYGQGNEQYF. CDR3 sequence (DNA): TGTGCCAGCAGCTACGGACAGGGCAACGAGCAGTACTTC.